This TCR beta chain derives from a study of T cells after yellow fever vaccination. Broader study findings: Only a minor proportion of clonotypes was detected across both CD4 and CD8 compartments. Contaminants from the bulk population, in the form of abundant clonotypes, could be found in FACS-sorted repertoires.

V shed 2 bases and J shed 4 bases, with 12 bases lying between them. The CDR3 runs to 15 residues. CDR1 KGHSH and CDR2 LQKENI come from the germline V gene. Generation of TCR cDNA used 5'RACE template switching (which added a universal primer site and UMIs). TCRdb reprocessed the 5' RACE reads via MiXCR and lists one record per CDR3 protein. The sample consists of hundreds of thousands of distinct CDR3 sequences, around an eighth of them appearing once. Only a few counts were recorded for this clonotype. Its antigen is not known. Specimen: PBMCs, collected on the day of the yellow fever booster vaccination. The rearrangement uses TRBV18 and TRBJ2-1; D is possibly TRBD2 (6 bases). This receptor was identified in a man aged 30 to 45 who received the YFV17D yellow fever vaccine. In nucleotides, the CDR3 is TGTGCCAGCTCACCAAACCTAGCGATTTACAATGAGCAGTTCTTC. It is translated as CASSPNLAIYNEQFF.